One sample yielded the 6 T cell receptor beta chains listed below, sequenced in a study of pediatric ulcerative colitis. This table comes from immunoSEQ multiplex PCR, and its TCRdb copy is limited to in-frame clones, with some not included. This sample has fewer than 40,000 clones, with about four fifths found just once. Sequencing used blood. The receptors were gathered from a boy aged 5-17 years with severe ulcerative colitis.

The chain couples TRBV2 to TRBJ2-2; 8 bases align to TRBD1. Germline-derived CDR1 and CDR2 are SNHLY and FYNNEI. The CDR3 spans 15 residues. The trim removed 8 bases at V and 3 bases at J, leaving 8 bases unmatched. CDR3 sequence reads: CASGEAQGDTGELFF. CDR3 nucleotide sequence: TGTGCCAGCGGGGAAGCACAGGGGGACACCGGGGAGCTGTTTTTT.

This clone has a single count. V and J are TRBV30 and TRBJ2-2, with D maybe TRBD1 (6 bases). The V gene's germline CDR1 is GTSNPN and CDR2 SVGIG (reference sequence). This CDR3 region has 13 residues. Between the trimmed V and J ends, which lost 3 bases and 5 bases, there was a span of 10 bases. CDR3 loop: CAWSRGWTGELFF. CDR3 sequence (DNA): TGTGCCTGGAGCAGGGGATGGACCGGGGAGCTGTTTTTT. Full variable domain (remainder filled in from reference TRBV30 and TRBJ2-2): SQTIHQWPATLVQPVGSPLSLECTVEGTSNPNLYWYRQAAGRGLQLLFYSVGIGQISSEVPQNLSASRPQDRQFILSSKKLLLSDSGFYLCAWSRGWTGELFFGEGSRLTVL.

The chain has TRBV5-5 and TRBJ1-1, with D hard to call. CDR1 is SGHKS and CDR2 is YYEKEE in the germline V gene (reference sequence). The CDR3 length is 15 residues. V was trimmed by 1 base and J by 1 base, leaving 11 bases between them. DNA of the CDR3: TGTGCCAGCAGCTTGATCCGGACGGAGAACACTGAAGCTTTCTTT. Amino acids: CASSLIRTENTEAFF.

The chain has TRBV19 and TRBJ1-1, with D perhaps TRBD1 (6 bases). The CDR3 covers 15 residues. Germline V gene sequence: CDR1 LNHDA, CDR2 SQIVND (reference sequence). Deletions cut 8 bases from V and 0 bases from J, with 16 bases between. CDR3 residues: CASVQGWGLNTEAFF. The DNA of the CDR3 is TGTGCCAGTGTACAGGGTTGGGGCCTGAACACTGAAGCTTTCTTT.

CDR3 sequence (DNA): TGTGCCAGCAGTGCTCTTGTCGGACTAGCTGGTGAGCAGTTCTTC. It yields the protein CASSALVGLAGEQFF. The gene calls are TRBV6-1 and TRBJ2-1; 8 bases agree with TRBD2. This CDR3 spans 15 amino acids. Germline trimming cut 4 bases from V and 9 bases from J; bases unmatched to any gene: 11. In germline, CDR1 is MNHNS, CDR2 SASEGT.

A single count supports this clone. The V and J genes are TRBV4-1 and TRBJ1-1; no clear D. The V end lost 1 base, the J end lost 4 bases, and 16 bases lay between the germline ends. CDR1 and CDR2 from the germline V gene are MGHRA and YSYEKL. The CDR3 contains 16 residues. CDR3 DNA: TGCGCCAGCAGCCAAGTTGACTTGGGGTTTCTCACTGAAGCTTTCTTT. Translation: CASSQVDLGFLTEAFF.